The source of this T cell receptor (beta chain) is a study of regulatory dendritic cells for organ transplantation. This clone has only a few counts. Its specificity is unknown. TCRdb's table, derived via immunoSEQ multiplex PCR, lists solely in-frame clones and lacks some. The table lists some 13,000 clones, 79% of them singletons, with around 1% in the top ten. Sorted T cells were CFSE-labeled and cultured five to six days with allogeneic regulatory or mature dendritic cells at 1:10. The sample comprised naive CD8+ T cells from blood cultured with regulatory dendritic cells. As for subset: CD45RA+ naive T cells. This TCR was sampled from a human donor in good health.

CDR3 DNA sequence: TGTGCCAGCAGCTTGGGGAGGGGTGAAGCTTTCTTT. This encodes CASSLGRGEAFF. The V gene is TRBV5-4, the J gene TRBJ1-1, with a weak D call TRBD1 (5 bases). Trimming took 0 bases from V and 7 from J, leaving 7 bases between them. The CDR3 sequence is 12 residues long. The germline gives CDR1 SGHNT, CDR2 YYREEE (reference sequence).